The count of the clone carrying this T cell receptor (beta chain) is one. What it binds is unknown. The PCR contained 60 Vbeta and 13 Jbeta primers. This table comes from immunoSEQ multiplex PCR, and its TCRdb copy is limited to in-frame clones, with some not included. The data hold about 160,000 clones, with less than 90% observed a single time. This sample was included in a study of cytomegalovirus exposure and HLA in healthy donors. Study findings and constraints: Analysis was performed later, and it showed HLA-associated TCR beta chains to be more clonally expanded than equally common others.

The specimen was PBMCs. The receptor was derived from a male donor in good health and CMV-seropositive.

CDR3 region: CASSPYGTSGTSYNEQFF. In nucleotides, the CDR3 is TGTGCCAGCAGCCCGTATGGGACTAGCGGGACCTCCTACAATGAGCAGTTCTTC. V gene TRBV5-5 combines with J gene TRBJ2-1, with 13 bases that match TRBD2. The ends lost 4 bases at V and 0 bases at J; junction bases unmatched: 7. The germline V gene has CDR1 SGHKS and CDR2 YYEKEE (reference sequence). The CDR3 contains 18 residues.